The rows below give T cell receptor beta chains drawn from one sample of a study of blood T cell repertoires in COVID-19. Measured with immunoSEQ multiplex PCR; TCRdb has only the in-frame clones, and not every one. The table includes about 36,000 clones, about three quarters detected once. Input material: peripheral blood. The receptors come from a man in his 60s with acute or convalescent COVID-19. The CDR3 runs from the conserved cysteine through the conserved F or W. Fields, in order: clone size, D gene, J gene, V gene, CDR3 protein, CDR3 DNA. The D gene is left open where the match is weak. Only part of the rows carry a size: once, few, many, or a class if the clone is expanded.

clone_size: -; d_call: -; j_call: TRBJ2-5; v_call: TRBV7-9; cdr3_aa: CASSPTRLWGRNQETQYF; cdr3_nt: TGTGCCAGCAGCCCGACCCGCCTTTGGGGGCGCAACCAAGAGACCCAGTACTTC
clone_size: -; d_call: TRBD2; j_call: TRBJ2-7; v_call: TRBV5-4; cdr3_aa: CASSLRGLAVYEQYF; cdr3_nt: TGTGCCAGCAGCTTGAGGGGACTAGCAGTCTACGAGCAGTACTTC
clone_size: -; d_call: TRBD2; j_call: TRBJ2-7; v_call: TRBV5-1; cdr3_aa: CASSPSGLAGGNEQYF; cdr3_nt: TGCGCCAGCAGCCCATCCGGTTTAGCGGGAGGAAACGAGCAGTACTTC
clone_size: -; d_call: -; j_call: TRBJ2-3; v_call: TRBV11-2; cdr3_aa: CASSLAVPDTQYF; cdr3_nt: TGTGCCAGCAGCTTAGCGGTCCCAGATACGCAGTATTTT
clone_size: -; d_call: -; j_call: TRBJ2-7; v_call: TRBV7-8; cdr3_aa: CASSLVPGTPYEQYF; cdr3_nt: TGTGCCAGCAGCTTAGTGCCCGGGACTCCCTACGAGCAGTACTTC
clone_size: -; d_call: -; j_call: TRBJ2-2; v_call: TRBV7-9; cdr3_aa: CASSLEGSRNTGELFF; cdr3_nt: TGTGCCAGCAGCTTAGAGGGGTCGAGGAACACCGGGGAGCTGTTTTTT
clone_size: -; d_call: -; j_call: TRBJ1-1; v_call: TRBV7-9; cdr3_aa: CALGEGWTEAFF; cdr3_nt: TGTGCCCTGGGGGAGGGTTGGACTGAAGCTTTCTTT
clone_size: -; d_call: TRBD2; j_call: TRBJ2-2; v_call: TRBV19; cdr3_aa: CASSIISGRFSGELFF; cdr3_nt: TGTGCCAGTAGTATAATCAGCGGGAGATTCTCCGGGGAGCTGTTTTTT
clone_size: few; d_call: -; j_call: TRBJ1-5; v_call: TRBV5-1; cdr3_aa: CASSLAGAGQPQHF; cdr3_nt: TGCGCCAGCAGCTTGGCAGGGGCAGGTCAGCCCCAGCATTTT
clone_size: few; d_call: -; j_call: TRBJ2-1; v_call: TRBV24-1; cdr3_aa: CATSANNEQFF; cdr3_nt: TGTGCCACCAGTGCAAACAATGAGCAGTTCTTC
clone_size: -; d_call: -; j_call: TRBJ1-2; v_call: TRBV7-9; cdr3_aa: CASSQGIYGYTF; cdr3_nt: TGTGCCAGCAGCCAGGGCATCTATGGCTACACCTTC
clone_size: -; d_call: TRBD1; j_call: TRBJ1-1; v_call: TRBV5-1; cdr3_aa: CASTQQGLNTEAFF; cdr3_nt: TGCGCCAGCACCCAACAGGGGCTAAACACTGAAGCTTTCTTT
clone_size: -; d_call: -; j_call: TRBJ2-3; v_call: TRBV6-5; cdr3_aa: CASRGAKVTQYF; cdr3_nt: TGTGCCAGCAGAGGAGCTAAGGTTACGCAGTATTTT
clone_size: -; d_call: -; j_call: TRBJ2-5; v_call: TRBV3-1/TRBV3-2; cdr3_aa: CASSQDVLDLGQNQETQYF; cdr3_nt: TGTGCCAGCAGCCAAGATGTGTTGGATCTGGGGCAGAACCAAGAGACCCAGTACTTC
clone_size: -; d_call: TRBD2; j_call: TRBJ2-7; v_call: TRBV29-1; cdr3_aa: CSATGRGYEQYF; cdr3_nt: TGCAGCGCCACTGGGAGGGGCTACGAGCAGTACTTC
clone_size: -; d_call: -; j_call: TRBJ2-3; v_call: TRBV5-1; cdr3_aa: CASSLPGTDTQYF; cdr3_nt: TGCGCCAGCAGCCTCCCAGGGACAGATACGCAGTATTTT
clone_size: -; d_call: -; j_call: TRBJ2-3; v_call: TRBV5-1; cdr3_aa: CASSFGTPLTDTQYF; cdr3_nt: TGCGCCAGCAGCTTCGGGACACCCCTCACAGATACGCAGTATTTT
clone_size: few; d_call: -; j_call: TRBJ2-1; v_call: TRBV11-2; cdr3_aa: CASSLEAVEQFF; cdr3_nt: TGTGCCAGCAGCTTAGAGGCGGTGGAGCAGTTCTTC
clone_size: -; d_call: TRBD1; j_call: TRBJ1-5; v_call: TRBV10-2; cdr3_aa: CASLKGQDSNQPQHF; cdr3_nt: TGCGCCAGTCTCAAAGGACAGGATAGCAATCAGCCCCAGCATTTT
clone_size: -; d_call: -; j_call: TRBJ1-4; v_call: TRBV4-3; cdr3_aa: CASSQVTGPNEKLFF; cdr3_nt: TGCGCCAGCAGCCAAGTAACAGGGCCTAATGAAAAACTGTTTTTT
clone_size: -; d_call: -; j_call: TRBJ1-1; v_call: TRBV6-1; cdr3_aa: CASSELSGGAEAFF; cdr3_nt: TGTGCCAGCAGTGAATTGTCAGGCGGGGCTGAAGCTTTCTTT
clone_size: -; d_call: -; j_call: TRBJ1-2; v_call: TRBV6-5; cdr3_aa: CASSLGPQGYGYTF; cdr3_nt: TGTGCCAGCAGTTTAGGGCCCCAGGGGTATGGCTACACCTTC
clone_size: few; d_call: -; j_call: TRBJ1-1; v_call: TRBV6-5; cdr3_aa: CASSPNRARNTEAFF; cdr3_nt: TGTGCCAGCAGCCCCAACAGGGCCAGGAACACTGAAGCTTTCTTT
clone_size: -; d_call: TRBD1; j_call: TRBJ1-4; v_call: TRBV5-1; cdr3_aa: CASSLNRGRELFF; cdr3_nt: TGCGCCAGCAGCCTCAACAGGGGTAGGGAACTGTTTTTT
clone_size: -; d_call: TRBD1; j_call: TRBJ2-1; v_call: TRBV28; cdr3_aa: CASREQGIVQRNNEQFF; cdr3_nt: TGTGCCAGCAGGGAACAGGGGATAGTCCAGCGGAACAATGAGCAGTTCTTC
clone_size: -; d_call: TRBD1; j_call: TRBJ1-2; v_call: TRBV12-3/TRBV12-4; cdr3_aa: CASSSQGSYGYTF; cdr3_nt: TGTGCCAGCAGCTCACAGGGGAGCTATGGCTACACCTTC
clone_size: -; d_call: -; j_call: TRBJ1-2; v_call: TRBV28; cdr3_aa: CASSLGQVNYGYTF; cdr3_nt: TGTGCCAGCAGTTTAGGGCAGGTGAACTATGGCTACACCTTC
clone_size: -; d_call: TRBD1; j_call: TRBJ2-7; v_call: TRBV10-1; cdr3_aa: CASSMGQGYEQYF; cdr3_nt: TGCGCCAGCAGCATGGGACAGGGATACGAGCAGTACTTC